A single TCR beta chain is shown here with its context. The data were taken from a study of blood T cell repertoires in COVID-19. Study context: Researchers got acute and convalescent COVID-19 samples from the United States, Italy and Spain.

Here immunoSEQ multiplex PCR was the method, and the copy in TCRdb shows in-frame clones only, minus some. The data hold 30,000 to 35,000 clones, with around 80% observed a single time. Germline CDR1 reads LGHDT; CDR2 reads YNNKEL (reference sequence). This CDR3 contains 16 residues. V was trimmed by 0 bases and J by 4 bases, leaving 12 bases between them. Sequencing was performed on peripheral blood. This clonotype was sampled from a man older than 75 with active or convalescent COVID-19. This chain connects TRBV3-1 (or the pseudogene TRBV3-2) to TRBJ1-4, with D possibly being TRBD1 (6 bases). CDR3 in DNA: TGTGCCAGCAGCCAAGATACAGGGCGAATTAATGAAAAACTGTTTTTT. Protein: CASSQDTGRINEKLFF.